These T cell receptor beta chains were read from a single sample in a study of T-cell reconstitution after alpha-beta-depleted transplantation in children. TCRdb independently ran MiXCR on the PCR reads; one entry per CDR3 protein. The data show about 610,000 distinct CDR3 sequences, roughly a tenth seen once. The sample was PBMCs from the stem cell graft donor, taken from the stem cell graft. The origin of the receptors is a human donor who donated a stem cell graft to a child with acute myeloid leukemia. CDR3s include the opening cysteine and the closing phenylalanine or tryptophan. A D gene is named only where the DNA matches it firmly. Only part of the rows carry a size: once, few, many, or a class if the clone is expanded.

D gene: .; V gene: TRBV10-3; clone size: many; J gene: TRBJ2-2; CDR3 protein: CAISVTGELFF; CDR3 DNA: TGTGCCATCAGTGTTACCGGGGAGCTGTTTTTT
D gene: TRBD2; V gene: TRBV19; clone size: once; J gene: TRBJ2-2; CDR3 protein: CASSELAITGELFF; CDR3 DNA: TGTGCCAGTAGCGAACTAGCGATAACCGGGGAGCTGTTTTTT
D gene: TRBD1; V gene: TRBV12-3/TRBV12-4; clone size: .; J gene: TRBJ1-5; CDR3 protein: CASSFGQGGNQPQHF; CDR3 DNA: TGTGCCAGCAGCTTCGGACAGGGTGGAAATCAGCCCCAGCATTTT
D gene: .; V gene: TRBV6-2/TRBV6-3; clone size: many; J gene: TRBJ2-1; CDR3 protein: CASSTERNEQFF; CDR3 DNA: TGTGCCAGCAGTACCGAGCGGAATGAGCAGTTCTTC
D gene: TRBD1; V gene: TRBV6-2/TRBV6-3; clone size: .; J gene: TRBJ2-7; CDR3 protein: CATQGARYEQYF; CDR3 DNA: TGTGCCACCCAGGGGGCGCGCTACGAGCAGTACTTC
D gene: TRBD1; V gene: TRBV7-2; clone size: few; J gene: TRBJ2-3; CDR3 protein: CASSSNRGRTDTQYF; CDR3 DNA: TGTGCCAGCAGCTCAAACAGGGGGCGCACAGATACGCAGTATTTT
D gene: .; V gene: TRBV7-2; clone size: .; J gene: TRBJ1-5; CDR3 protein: CASSLIYSSQPQHF; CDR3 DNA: TGTGCCAGCAGCTTAATCTATAGCAGCCAGCCCCAGCATTTT
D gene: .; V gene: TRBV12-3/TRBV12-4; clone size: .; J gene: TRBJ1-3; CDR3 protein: CASGSGSAGNTIYF; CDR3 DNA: TGTGCCAGCGGGTCAGGGTCCGCCGGAAACACCATATATTTT
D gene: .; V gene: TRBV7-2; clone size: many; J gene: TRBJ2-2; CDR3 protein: CASSSRTRVNTGELFF; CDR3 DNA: TGTGCCAGCAGCTCGCGGACAAGGGTGAACACCGGGGAGCTGTTTTTT
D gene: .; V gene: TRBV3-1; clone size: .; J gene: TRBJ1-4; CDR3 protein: CASSYRTANEKLFF; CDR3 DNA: TGTGCCAGCAGCTATCGGACAGCAAATGAAAAACTGTTTTTT
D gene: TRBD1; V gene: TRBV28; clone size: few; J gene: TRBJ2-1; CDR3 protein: CASSLYQGASNEQFF; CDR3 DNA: TGTGCCAGCAGTTTGTATCAGGGGGCGAGCAATGAGCAGTTCTTC
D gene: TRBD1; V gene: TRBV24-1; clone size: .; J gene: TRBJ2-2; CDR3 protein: CATKQTGGTGELFF; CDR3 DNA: TGTGCCACCAAACAGACAGGGGGAACCGGGGAGCTGTTTTTT
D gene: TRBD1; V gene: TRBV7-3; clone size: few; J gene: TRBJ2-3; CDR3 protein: CASSLGQGARADTQYF; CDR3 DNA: TGTGCCAGCAGCTTAGGACAGGGGGCGCGGGCAGATACGCAGTATTTT
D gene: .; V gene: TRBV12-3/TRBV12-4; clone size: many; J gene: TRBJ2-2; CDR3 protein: CASSLGMNTGELFF; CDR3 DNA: TGTGCCAGCAGTTTAGGGATGAACACCGGGGAGCTGTTTTTT
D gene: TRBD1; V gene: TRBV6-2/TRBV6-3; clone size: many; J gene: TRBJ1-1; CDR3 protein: CASSLIRGNWNTEAFF; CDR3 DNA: TGTGCCAGCAGTTTAATCAGGGGGAATTGGAACACTGAAGCTTTCTTT
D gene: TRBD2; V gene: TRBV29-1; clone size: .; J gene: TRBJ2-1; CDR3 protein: CSAGGGVGVFGEQFF; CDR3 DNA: TGCAGCGCCGGGGGAGGGGTTGGGGTTTTTGGTGAGCAGTTCTTC
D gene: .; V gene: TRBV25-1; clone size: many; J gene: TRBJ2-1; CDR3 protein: CASSEVVVTSQSEQFF; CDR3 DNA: TGTGCCAGCAGTGAAGTGGTAGTGACTAGTCAAAGTGAGCAGTTCTTC
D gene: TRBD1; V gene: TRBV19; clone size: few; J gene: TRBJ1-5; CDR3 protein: CASRTMGQAGNQPQHF; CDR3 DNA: TGTGCCAGTAGGACAATGGGACAGGCGGGCAATCAGCCCCAGCATTTT
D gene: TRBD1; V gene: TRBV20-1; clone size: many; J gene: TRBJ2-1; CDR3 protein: CSAPDRQFTIKQFF; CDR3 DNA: TGCAGTGCCCCGGACAGGCAGTTTACAATTAAGCAGTTCTTC
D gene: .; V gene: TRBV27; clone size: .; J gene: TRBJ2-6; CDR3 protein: CASSSLALSGANVLTF; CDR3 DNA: TGTGCCAGCAGCTCTCTAGCGCTCTCTGGGGCCAACGTCCTGACTTTC
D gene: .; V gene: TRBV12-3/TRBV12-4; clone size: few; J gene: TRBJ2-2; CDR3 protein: CASSLVLGELFF; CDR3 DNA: TGTGCCAGCAGTTTAGTGCTCGGGGAGCTGTTTTTT
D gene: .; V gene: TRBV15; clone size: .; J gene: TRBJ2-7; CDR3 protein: CATSAEMAPGELNEQYF; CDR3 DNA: TGTGCCACCAGCGCCGAAATGGCCCCAGGGGAATTAAACGAGCAGTACTTC
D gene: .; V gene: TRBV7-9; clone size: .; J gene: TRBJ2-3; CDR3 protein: CASSVRGEGTDTQYF; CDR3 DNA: TGTGCCAGCAGCGTCAGGGGTGAAGGCACAGATACGCAGTATTTT
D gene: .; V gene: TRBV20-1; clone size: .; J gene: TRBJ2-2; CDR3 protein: CSARRPPGEGGPGELFF; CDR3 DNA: TGCAGTGCTAGAAGACCCCCGGGAGAGGGAGGTCCCGGGGAGCTGTTTTTT
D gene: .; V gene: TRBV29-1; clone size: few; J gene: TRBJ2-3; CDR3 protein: CSVENGRTDTQYF; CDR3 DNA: TGCAGCGTTGAGAATGGACGGACAGATACGCAGTATTTT
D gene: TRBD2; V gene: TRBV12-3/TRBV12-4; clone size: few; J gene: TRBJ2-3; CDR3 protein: CASSPLGLPGTDTQYF; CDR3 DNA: TGTGCCAGCAGTCCCTTGGGACTACCCGGCACAGATACGCAGTATTTT
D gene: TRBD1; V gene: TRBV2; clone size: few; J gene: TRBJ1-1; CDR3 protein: CASTTGQVVEAFF; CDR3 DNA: TGTGCCAGCACCACCGGACAGGTGGTTGAAGCTTTCTTT
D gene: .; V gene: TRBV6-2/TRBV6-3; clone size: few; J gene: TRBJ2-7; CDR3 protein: CASSYMVGGEQYF; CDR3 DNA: TGTGCCAGCAGTTACATGGTGGGAGGCGAGCAGTACTTC
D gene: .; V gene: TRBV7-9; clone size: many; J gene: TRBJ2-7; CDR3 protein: CASSGEQLSYEQYF; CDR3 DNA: TGTGCCAGCAGTGGAGAACAGCTCTCCTACGAGCAGTACTTC
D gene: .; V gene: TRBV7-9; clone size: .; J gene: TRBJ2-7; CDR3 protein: CASSPPVPLYEQYF; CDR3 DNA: TGTGCCAGCAGCCCCCCCGTGCCCCTCTACGAGCAGTACTTC
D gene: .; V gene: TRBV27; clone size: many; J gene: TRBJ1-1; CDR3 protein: CASSLVGEGTEAFF; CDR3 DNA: TGTGCCAGCAGTTTAGTCGGGGAGGGAACTGAAGCTTTCTTT
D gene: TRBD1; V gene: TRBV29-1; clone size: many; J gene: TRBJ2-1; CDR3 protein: CSFGSDRVFWEQFF; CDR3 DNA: TGCAGCTTTGGATCGGACAGGGTGTTCTGGGAGCAGTTCTTC
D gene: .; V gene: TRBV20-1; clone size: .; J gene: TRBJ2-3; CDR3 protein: CSARGPFSTGGTDTQYF; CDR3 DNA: TGCAGTGCTAGGGGGCCATTTTCGACGGGGGGCACAGATACGCAGTATTTT
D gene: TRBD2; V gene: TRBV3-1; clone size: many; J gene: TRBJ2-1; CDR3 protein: CASSHPGRERYNEQFF; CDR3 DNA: TGTGCCAGCAGCCACCCCGGGCGGGAGCGGTACAATGAGCAGTTCTTC
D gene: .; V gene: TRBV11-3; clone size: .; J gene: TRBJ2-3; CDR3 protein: CASSRGGVEADTQYF; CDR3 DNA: TGTGCCAGCAGCCGTGGCGGGGTAGAAGCAGATACGCAGTATTTT
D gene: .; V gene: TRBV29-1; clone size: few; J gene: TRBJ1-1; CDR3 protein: CSVRGGEHTEAFF; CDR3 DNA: TGCAGCGTCCGGGGGGGGGAGCACACTGAAGCTTTCTTT
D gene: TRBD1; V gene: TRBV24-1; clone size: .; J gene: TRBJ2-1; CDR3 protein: CATSEGGQGSKNEQFF; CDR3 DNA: TGTGCCACCAGTGAGGGGGGACAGGGTAGTAAAAATGAGCAGTTCTTC
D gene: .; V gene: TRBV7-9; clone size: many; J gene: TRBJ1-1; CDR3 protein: CTSSRRQENTEAFF; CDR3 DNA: TGTACCAGCAGCCGTAGACAGGAGAACACTGAAGCTTTCTTT
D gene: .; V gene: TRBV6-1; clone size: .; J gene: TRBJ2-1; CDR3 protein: CASSLGVPGNEQFF; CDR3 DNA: TGTGCCAGCAGTCTCGGGGTTCCAGGGAATGAGCAGTTCTTC
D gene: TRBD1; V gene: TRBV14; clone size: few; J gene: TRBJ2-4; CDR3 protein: CASSQEGTVRHIQYF; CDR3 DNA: TGTGCCAGCAGCCAAGAAGGGACAGTAAGACACATTCAGTACTTC
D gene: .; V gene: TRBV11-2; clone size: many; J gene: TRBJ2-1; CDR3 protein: CASSLVRPGLQSSYNEQFF; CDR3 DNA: TGTGCCAGCAGCTTAGTTAGGCCGGGACTCCAGTCCTCCTACAATGAGCAGTTCTTC
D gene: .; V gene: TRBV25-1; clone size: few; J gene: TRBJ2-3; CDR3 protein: CASSESAFSSTDTQYF; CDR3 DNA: TGTGCCAGCAGTGAATCGGCCTTCTCTAGCACAGATACGCAGTATTTT
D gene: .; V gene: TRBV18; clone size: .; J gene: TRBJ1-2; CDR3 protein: CASLRTQGGYGYTF; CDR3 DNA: TGTGCCAGCCTGAGGACACAGGGTGGATATGGCTACACCTTC
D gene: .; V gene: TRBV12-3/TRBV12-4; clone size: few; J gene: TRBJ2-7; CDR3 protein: CASGGDSSTYEQYF; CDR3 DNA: TGTGCCAGCGGAGGGGACTCATCCACCTACGAGCAGTACTTC
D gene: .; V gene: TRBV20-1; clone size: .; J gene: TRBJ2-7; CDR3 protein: CSGGRVGYEQYF; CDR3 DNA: TGCAGTGGGGGCCGGGTCGGCTACGAGCAGTACTTC